What follows are 15 T cell receptor beta chains derived from one specimen sequenced in a study of blood T cell repertoires in COVID-19. TCRdb's copy holds only in-frame clones and misses some; the assay was immunoSEQ multiplex PCR. The table shows 75,000 to 95,000 clones, with approximately 80% occurring only once. Sequencing was performed on peripheral blood. All receptors derive from a man aged 55 to 70 with acute or convalescent COVID-19.

The J gene is TRBJ2-3, the V gene TRBV5-4; tentatively, D is TRBD1 (6 bases). The V end was cut by 2 bases, the J end by 0 bases, with 10 bases between. The CDR3 covers 15 residues. The germline V gene has CDR1 SGHNT and CDR2 YYREEE (reference sequence). The chain's CDR3 is CASSLGQTSTDTQYF. The CDR3 DNA sequence: TGTGCCAGCAGCTTAGGACAGACTAGCACAGATACGCAGTATTTT.

In this sample, this clone turned up a few times. This rearrangement joins TRBV19 to TRBJ2-5; 8 nucleotides line up with TRBD1. The V gene end was trimmed by 1 base and the J gene end by 4 bases; junction bases not matched to a gene: 2. The CDR3 is 14 residues long. Per the germline V gene, CDR1 is LNHDA and CDR2 is SQIVND (reference sequence). The CDR3 protein is CASSIGDRPETQYF. Here the CDR3 DNA reads TGTGCCAGTAGTATAGGGGACAGGCCAGAGACCCAGTACTTC. Together with reference TRBV19 and TRBJ2-5, the CDR3 gives the full variable domain: DGGITQSPKYLFRKEGQNVTLSCEQNLNHDAMYWYRQDPGQGLRLIYYSQIVNDFQKGDIAEGYSVSREKKESFPLTVTSAQKNPTAFYLCASSIGDRPETQYFGPGTRLLVL.

This sequence joins TRBV15 and TRBJ1-2; perhaps TRBD1 as D (5 bases). This CDR3 spans 16 amino acids. With 1 base removed from V and 1 base from J, the gap between germline ends came to 13 bases. CDR1 LNHNV and CDR2 YYDKDF come from the germline V gene (reference sequence). In DNA, the CDR3 is TGTGCCACCAGCAGAGTAGGGGCAGCTATTAACTATGGCTACACCTTC. Translation gives CATSRVGAAINYGYTF.

The chain recombines TRBV6-5 with TRBJ1-1; weak D call: TRBD1 (5 bases). This CDR3 comprises 12 residues. Trimming left V 3 bases short and J 7 bases short, with 9 bases between. Germline CDR1 is MNHEY and CDR2 is SVGAGI. The CDR3 DNA is TGTGCCAGCAGTTATAGGGGCGGTGAAGCTTTCTTT. This sequence encodes CASSYRGGEAFF.

This clone is a singleton in its sample. This chain connects TRBV6-1 to TRBJ2-1; D gene uncertain. CDR1 and CDR2 from the germline V gene are MNHNS and SASEGT. The CDR3 contains 10 residues. V dropped 5 bases and J dropped 8 bases, with 4 bases sitting between them. CDR3 amino acids: CASSYHEQFF. CDR3 DNA: TGTGCCAGCAGTTATCATGAGCAGTTCTTC.

This chain connects TRBV6-1 to TRBJ1-5; tentatively, D is TRBD1 (5 bases). CDR1 is MNHNS, CDR2 SASEGT, per germline. The CDR3 length is 18 residues. The V end was cut by 4 bases, the J end by 0 bases, with 19 bases between. CDR3 residues: CASSGPTRQFYSNQPQHF. CDR3 nucleotide sequence: TGTGCCAGCAGTGGGCCGACGAGACAGTTCTATAGCAATCAGCCCCAGCATTTT.

The V gene is TRBV5-6, the J gene TRBJ2-1, with 7 nucleotides matching TRBD1. The CDR3 contains 15 residues. V lost 2 bases to trimming and J lost 4 bases; unmatched junction nucleotides: 6. The germline gives CDR1 SGHDT, CDR2 YYEEEE. For the CDR3, the DNA is TGTGCCAGCAGCTTTACAGGGGTTGAGTACAATGAGCAGTTCTTC. Amino acids: CASSFTGVEYNEQFF.

The rearrangement uses TRBV19 and TRBJ1-3, with D maybe TRBD1 (6 bases). Trimming stripped 3 bases from V and 4 bases from J, with 13 bases between. The germline gives CDR1 LNHDA, CDR2 SQIVND (reference sequence). This CDR3 spans 15 amino acids. The CDR3 region is CASSMLQGLGNTIYF. The CDR3 region has the DNA TGTGCCAGTAGTATGCTACAGGGATTGGGAAACACCATATATTTT.

This chain connects TRBV5-1 to TRBJ1-1; a possible D gene is TRBD1 (5 bases). V lost 3 bases and J 1 base, leaving 25 bases between the germline ends. Germline loops: CDR1 SGHRS, CDR2 YFSETQ. This CDR3 has 19 amino acids. The CDR3 nucleotides are TGCGCCAGCAGCTGGGGGGGTACCACCCTCGGGCCATCGAACACTGAAGCTTTCTTT. Protein product: CASSWGGTTLGPSNTEAFF.

The rearrangement uses TRBV19 and TRBJ2-3; 13 bases fit TRBD2. The CDR3 has 14 residues. Germline CDR1 and CDR2: LNHDA and SQIVND (reference sequence). Germline trimming cut 6 bases from V and 6 bases from J; bases unmatched to any gene: 3. CDR3 protein: CASRLAGGPDTQYF. DNA for the CDR3: TGTGCCAGTAGACTAGCGGGGGGGCCGGATACGCAGTATTTT.

The rearrangement links TRBV7-2 to TRBJ1-4; possible D gene TRBD1, 6 bases. Trimming shortened V by 1 base and J by 5 bases, and 14 bases separated the two germline ends. This CDR3 spans 16 amino acids. Germline CDR1 is SGHTA and CDR2 is FQGNSA. The CDR3 sequence is CASSLVGTRKNEKLFF. The CDR3 bases are TGTGCCAGCAGCTTAGTGGGGACACGTAAAAATGAAAAACTGTTTTTT.

The V call is TRBV30, the J call TRBJ1-3, with D possibly TRBD1 on 6 matching bases. This CDR3 is 12 amino acids long. CDR1 is GTSNPN, CDR2 SVGIG, per germline (reference sequence). Trimming cost V 6 bases and J 6 bases, with 12 bases left between them. CDR3 bases: TGTGCCTGTCTACAGGGAAAAAACACCATATATTTT. Its protein is CACLQGKNTIYF.

The V and J genes are TRBV6-6 and TRBJ2-3, with 10 bases identical to TRBD2. The CDR3 extends over 15 amino acids. Germline V gene data show CDR1 as MNHNY and CDR2 as SVGAGI (reference sequence). J was trimmed by 4 bases and V by 2 bases; bases with no gene match: 3. The CDR3 sequence is CASSYPAGGPDTQYF. CDR3 sequence (DNA): TGTGCCAGCAGTTACCCAGCGGGAGGGCCAGATACGCAGTATTTT.

The chain links TRBV5-1 to TRBJ2-7; D is possibly TRBD1 (5 bases). The CDR3 extends over 15 amino acids. Germline assignment: CDR1 SGHRS and CDR2 YFSETQ. V lost 0 bases, J lost 4 bases, and 14 bases lay in between. The CDR3 loop is CASSLVLDTGYEQYF. Here the CDR3 DNA reads TGCGCCAGCAGCTTGGTTTTGGACACCGGTTACGAGCAGTACTTC.

V and J are TRBV7-9 and TRBJ2-5; weak D call: TRBD1 (5 bases). This CDR3 has 14 amino acids. V was cut by 4 bases and J by 5 bases, with 14 bases left in between. Germline V gene sequence: CDR1 SEHNR, CDR2 FQNEAQ (reference sequence). DNA of the CDR3: TGTGCCAGCAGCTCAGTACAGGTCAGGGAGACCCAGTACTTC. Amino acids: CASSSVQVRETQYF.